A single sample is the source of the 19 T cell receptor beta chains below, sequenced in a study of blood T cell repertoires in COVID-19. Sequencing used immunoSEQ multiplex PCR; TCRdb keeps in-frame clones, though not all of them. The repertoire holds 150,000 to 180,000 clones, with about 80% as singletons. The specimen sequenced was peripheral blood. The receptors were gathered from a man aged 55 to 70 with acute or convalescent COVID-19.

The V gene is TRBV7-2, the J gene TRBJ2-6, with unresolved D. The CDR3 runs to 12 residues. With 8 bases removed from V and 2 bases from J, the gap between germline ends came to 4 bases. Germline CDR1 and CDR2: SGHTA and FQGNSA. The CDR3 spells CASWPGANVLTF. CDR3 DNA sequence: TGTGCCAGCTGGCCTGGGGCCAACGTCCTGACTTTC. The full variable domain, in which reference TRBV7-2 and TRBJ2-6 provide the parts outside the CDR3, is GAGVSQSPSNKVTEKGKDVELRCDPISGHTALYWYRQSLGQGLEFLIYFQGNSAPDKSGLPSDRFSAERTGGSVSTLTIQRTQQEDSAVYLCASWPGANVLTFGAGSRLTVL.

This chain uses TRBV12-3 or TRBV12-4 with TRBJ1-2; weak D call: TRBD1 (5 bases). V shed 6 bases and J shed 4 bases, with 12 bases lying between them. The CDR3 sequence is 13 residues long. CDR3 sequence: CASSPGQLYGYTF. The CDR3, as DNA: TGTGCCAGCAGCCCCGGACAACTCTATGGCTACACCTTC.

The CDR3 coding sequence is TGTGCCAGCAGCTCTACTTCCTACGAGCAGTACTTC. This codes for CASSSTSYEQYF. This chain joins TRBV6-6 and TRBJ2-7; no firm D call. The V gene lost 6 bases and the J gene lost 1 base, with 7 bases spanning the gap. CDR3 length: 12 residues. Germline CDR1 is MNHNY and CDR2 is SVGAGI (reference sequence).

The rearrangement joins TRBV4-3 to TRBJ2-1; 10 positions match TRBD2. V lost 1 base and J lost 12; bases outside the gene matches: 18. CDR3 size: 18 residues. Germline values: CDR1 LGHNA, CDR2 YSLEER. This CDR3 reads CASSQVSFGLAEQLSQFF. CDR3 sequence (DNA): TGCGCCAGCAGCCAAGTATCCTTCGGACTAGCGGAACAATTATCGCAGTTCTTC.

The rearrangement uses TRBV6-6 and TRBJ2-7, with 7 bases aligning to TRBD1. The CDR3 sequence is 14 residues long. The germline CDR1 and CDR2 sequences are MNHNY and SVGAGI (reference sequence). After removal of 0 bases from V and 7 bases from J, the junction contained 6 bases not matched to a gene. The CDR3 reads CASSYSGTAVEQYF. CDR3 in DNA: TGTGCCAGCAGTTACTCAGGGACAGCAGTAGAGCAGTACTTC.

The V and J genes are TRBV10-3 and TRBJ1-1, with TRBD1 matching over 8 bases. The CDR3 spans 13 residues. V lost 6 bases to trimming and J lost 11 bases; unmatched junction nucleotides: 11. Germline CDR1 ENHRY, CDR2 SYGVKD. The CDR3 loop reads CAIRNPGQVDAFF. The CDR3 DNA sequence: TGTGCCATCAGGAACCCGGGACAGGTCGACGCTTTCTTT.

V is TRBV6-4 and J is TRBJ1-2; D possibly corresponds to TRBD1 (6 bases). V lost 4 bases, J lost 4 bases, and 16 bases lay in between. Germline V gives CDR1 MRHNA, CDR2 SNTAGT. The CDR3 loop spans 15 amino acids. This CDR3 reads CASSAYPGDTYGYTF. The CDR3, as DNA: TGTGCCAGCAGTGCGTACCCAGGGGATACCTATGGCTACACCTTC.

This chain uses TRBV7-2 with TRBJ2-3, with 8 bases matching TRBD2. The CDR3 is made up of 17 amino acids. Germline assignment: CDR1 SGHTA and CDR2 FQGNSA. V was pared by 1 base and J by 4 bases, with 10 bases of the junction left unmatched. The CDR3: CASSLVVSGGGPDTQYF. The DNA of the CDR3 is TGTGCCAGCAGCTTAGTAGTCTCCGGGGGGGGCCCAGATACGCAGTATTTT.

V usage is TRBV30 and J usage is TRBJ1-5; D gene uncertain. The V gene's germline CDR1 is GTSNPN and CDR2 SVGIG (reference sequence). Trimming took off 2 bases at V and 0 bases at J, with 26 bases between the two ends. The CDR3 contains 20 residues. Here the CDR3 DNA reads TGTGCCTGGAGTCGGACGCGGGTATATCGAGGAGATATTAGCAATCAGCCCCAGCATTTT. Amino acid sequence: CAWSRTRVYRGDISNQPQHF.

The rearrangement joins TRBV27 to TRBJ2-5, with 7 bases lining up with TRBD2. The CDR3 sequence is 17 residues long. Unmatched junction bases numbered 12, after V lost 5 bases and J lost 0 bases. Germline V CDR1 and CDR2: MNHEY, SMNVEV (reference sequence). The CDR3 sequence: CASSPMAGGGYQETQYF. The CDR3, as DNA: TGTGCCAGCAGTCCCATGGCTGGGGGAGGGTACCAAGAGACCCAGTACTTC.

CDR3 protein: CASSRQGGNSPLHF. In nucleotides, the CDR3 is TGTGCCAGCAGCCGGCAGGGGGGTAATTCACCCCTCCACTTT. The chain uses TRBV9 and TRBJ1-6, with TRBD1 matching 7 bases. Germline values: CDR1 SGDLS, CDR2 YYNGEE. The CDR3 has 14 residues. The trim removed 4 bases at V and 6 bases at J, leaving 4 bases unmatched.

The rearrangement joins TRBV7-2 to TRBJ1-2; D not certain. CDR1 and CDR2 from the germline V gene are SGHTA and FQGNSA. This CDR3 comprises 14 residues. Trimming pared 5 bases from V and 3 bases from J, leaving 13 bases between. CDR3 bases: TGTGCCAGCAGCGCTAGGAGGGCCTACTATGGCTACACCTTC. The encoded protein is CASSARRAYYGYTF. The full variable domain, completed using reference TRBV7-2 and TRBJ1-2, is GAGVSQSPSNKVTEKGKDVELRCDPISGHTALYWYRQSLGQGLEFLIYFQGNSAPDKSGLPSDRFSAERTGGSVSTLTIQRTQQEDSAVYLCASSARRAYYGYTFGSGTRLTVV.

J is TRBJ2-3 and V is TRBV5-1, with TRBD2 matching 8 bases. Per the germline V gene, CDR1 is SGHRS and CDR2 is YFSETQ. Trimming took 4 bases from V and 3 from J; bases not matched to a gene: 13. The CDR3 is made up of 17 amino acids. The CDR3 nucleotides read TGCGCCAGCAGCCAGAATCCTCCGGGGGGGACTACAGATACGCAGTATTTT. Amino acids: CASSQNPPGGTTDTQYF. Complete variable domain (other parts from reference TRBV5-1 and TRBJ2-3): KAGVTQTPRYLIKTRGQQVTLSCSPISGHRSVSWYQQTPGQGLQFLFEYFSETQRNKGNFPGRFSGRQFSNSRSEMNVSTLELGDSALYLCASSQNPPGGTTDTQYFGPGTRLTVL.

This rearrangement joins TRBV5-1 to TRBJ2-5; 11 nucleotides match TRBD2. The CDR3 contains 15 residues. V shed 3 bases, J shed 3 bases, and the junction held 4 bases outside the gene matches. Germline CDR1 reads SGHRS; CDR2 reads YFSETQ. As DNA, the CDR3 is TGCGCCAGCAGCTGGGGGACTAGCGGAAAAGAGACCCAGTACTTC. Amino acids: CASSWGTSGKETQYF.

J is TRBJ2-1 and V is TRBV7-2, with 8 bases aligning to TRBD2. Trimming at V came to 5 bases and at J to 8 bases, leaving 14 bases not matched to a gene. This CDR3 region has 16 residues. CDR1 SGHTA and CDR2 FQGNSA come from the germline V gene. The CDR3 nucleotides read TGTGCCAGCAGCCCGCGGTTCGCGGGGGGCGATGATGAGCAGTTCTTC. It encodes CASSPRFAGGDDEQFF.

The V and J genes are TRBV19 and TRBJ1-5; 9 nucleotides line up with TRBD1. The CDR3 loop spans 17 amino acids. The germline CDR1 and CDR2 sequences are LNHDA and SQIVND (reference sequence). V gave up 3 bases and J gave up 0 bases; unmatched junction bases: 6. In DNA form, the CDR3 reads TGTGCCAGTAGTATTAGGCGGGACAGGGTTAGCAATCAGCCCCAGCATTTT. Translation gives CASSIRRDRVSNQPQHF. Variable domain in full (rest from reference TRBV19 and TRBJ1-5): DGGITQSPKYLFRKEGQNVTLSCEQNLNHDAMYWYRQDPGQGLRLIYYSQIVNDFQKGDIAEGYSVSREKKESFPLTVTSAQKNPTAFYLCASSIRRDRVSNQPQHFGDGTRLSIL.

The V gene is TRBV15, the J gene TRBJ1-5; no firm D call. Deletions cut 2 bases from V and 3 bases from J, with 11 bases between. The CDR3 runs 15 residues. Per germline, CDR1 LNHNV and CDR2 YYDKDF (reference sequence). CDR3 sequence reads: CATSRNQKSNQPQHF. CDR3 nucleotides: TGTGCCACCAGCAGAAACCAGAAATCCAATCAGCCCCAGCATTTT.

This chain uses TRBV7-2 with TRBJ2-7; a possible D gene is TRBD1 (6 bases). There are 13 residues in the CDR3. Germline lookup yields CDR1 SGHTA and CDR2 FQGNSA. With 4 bases removed from V and 5 bases from J, the gap between germline ends came to 12 bases. CDR3 in DNA: TGTGCCAGCAGCTCCACAGGGATCAACGAGCAGTACTTC. Translation gives CASSSTGINEQYF.

CDR3 bases: TGTGCCAGCAGTTCCCCACAGGGGGGGTACGAGCAGTACTTC. Translated, it gives CASSSPQGGYEQYF. V and J are TRBV6-5 and TRBJ2-7; tentatively, D is TRBD1 (8 bases). Trimming pared 4 bases from V and 4 bases from J, leaving 14 bases between. Germline loops: CDR1 MNHEY, CDR2 SVGAGI. The CDR3 runs 14 residues.